The 7 T cell receptor beta chains reported below all come from one sample, sequenced in a study of blood T cell repertoires in COVID-19. Generated by immunoSEQ multiplex PCR, the TCRdb table keeps only in-frame clones and is missing some. The sample carries 290,000 or so clones, roughly 85% recorded once. The sequencing sample was made of peripheral blood. These receptors were obtained from a man aged 45-60 years with active or convalescent COVID-19.

This sequence joins TRBV7-6 and TRBJ2-5; D call uncertain. Between the trimmed V and J ends, which lost 1 base and 2 bases, there was a span of 11 bases. Germline lookup yields CDR1 SGHVS and CDR2 FNYEAQ. This CDR3 contains 15 residues. The CDR3 nucleotides read TGTGCCAGCAGCTTAGTGGTCGGAGAACAAGAGACCCAGTACTTC. This encodes CASSLVVGEQETQYF.

The gene calls are TRBV9 and TRBJ2-1, with 11 bases matching TRBD2. The V and J ends lost 5 bases and 8 bases, in that order; junction bases with no gene match: 6. This CDR3 spans 14 amino acids. Germline V gene sequence: CDR1 SGDLS, CDR2 YYNGEE. In DNA form, the CDR3 reads TGTGCCAGCAGTCTTACTAGCGGGAGTTATGAGCAGTTCTTC. It translates to CASSLTSGSYEQFF.

This rearrangement joins TRBV2 to TRBJ2-2; D not certain. V was trimmed by 2 bases and J by 5 bases, leaving 6 bases between them. CDR1 SNHLY and CDR2 FYNNEI come from the germline V gene. The CDR3 is 13 residues long. The CDR3 region has the DNA TGTGCCAGCAGTGAAAGAGAAACCGGGGAGCTGTTTTTT. Residues: CASSERETGELFF.

This rearrangement joins TRBV7-7 to TRBJ2-5; TRBD2 matches 9 bases. Germline trimming cut 1 base from V and 1 base from J; bases unmatched to any gene: 4. CDR1 and CDR2 from the germline V gene are SSHAT and FNYEAQ (reference sequence). The CDR3 is made up of 16 amino acids. Here the CDR3 DNA reads TGTGCCAGCAGCTTAGTCGCGGGAGGGCTCCAAGAGACCCAGTACTTC. Protein: CASSLVAGGLQETQYF.

The chain is built from TRBV7-7 and TRBJ1-1; 10 positions match TRBD1. The CDR3 extends over 22 amino acids. Germline CDR1 reads SSHAT; CDR2 reads FNYEAQ (reference sequence). The V gene end was trimmed by 6 bases and the J gene end by 6 bases; junction bases not matched to a gene: 31. In nucleotides, the CDR3 is TGTGCCAGCAGTTTCGGGACAGGGGTTTTAGCGGTTCCCGCCCCGTCAGGACCTGAAGCTTTCTTT. This translates into CASSFGTGVLAVPAPSGPEAFF. Using reference TRBV7-7 and TRBJ1-1 for the parts outside the CDR3, the full variable domain is GAGVSQSPRYKVTKRGQDVTLRCDPISSHATLYWYQQALGQGPEFLTYFNYEAQPDKSGLPSDRFSAERPEGSISTLTIQRTEQRDSAMYRCASSFGTGVLAVPAPSGPEAFFGQGTRLTVV.

This clone was seen a handful of times. The chain uses TRBV7-2 and TRBJ2-7, with 11 bases lining up with TRBD2. Germline-derived CDR1 and CDR2 are SGHTA and FQGNSA. The CDR3 runs to 15 residues. The V gene end was trimmed by 5 bases and the J gene end by 4 bases; junction bases not matched to a gene: 7. The CDR3 region is CASSAGTSGPYEQYF. The CDR3 DNA sequence: TGTGCCAGCAGCGCCGGGACTAGCGGTCCTTACGAGCAGTACTTC. Using reference TRBV7-2 and TRBJ2-7 for the parts outside the CDR3, the full variable domain is GAGVSQSPSNKVTEKGKDVELRCDPISGHTALYWYRQSLGQGLEFLIYFQGNSAPDKSGLPSDRFSAERTGGSVSTLTIQRTQQEDSAVYLCASSAGTSGPYEQYFGPGTRLTVT.

The rearrangement links TRBV5-1 to TRBJ2-1; D is possibly TRBD2 (5 bases). V gave up 0 bases and J gave up 0 bases, with 10 bases separating them. Germline-derived CDR1 and CDR2 are SGHRS and YFSETQ. This CDR3 spans 16 amino acids. The CDR3 protein is CASSLDLASSYNEQFF. In DNA form, the CDR3 reads TGCGCCAGCAGCTTGGATTTAGCGAGCTCCTACAATGAGCAGTTCTTC.